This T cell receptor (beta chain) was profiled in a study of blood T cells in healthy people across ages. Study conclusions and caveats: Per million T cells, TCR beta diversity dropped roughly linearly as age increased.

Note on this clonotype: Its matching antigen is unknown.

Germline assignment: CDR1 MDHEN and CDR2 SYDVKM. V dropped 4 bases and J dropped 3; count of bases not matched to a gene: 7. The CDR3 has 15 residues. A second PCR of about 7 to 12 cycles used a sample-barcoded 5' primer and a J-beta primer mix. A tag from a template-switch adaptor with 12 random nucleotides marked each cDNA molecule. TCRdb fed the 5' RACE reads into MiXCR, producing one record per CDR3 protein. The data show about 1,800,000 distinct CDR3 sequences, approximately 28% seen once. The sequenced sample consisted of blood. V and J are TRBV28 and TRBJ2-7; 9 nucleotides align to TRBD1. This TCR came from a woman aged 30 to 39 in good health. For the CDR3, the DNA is TGTGCCAGCAGTTCAGGGACAGGGATTTTCTACGAGCAGTACTTC. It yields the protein CASSSGTGIFYEQYF.